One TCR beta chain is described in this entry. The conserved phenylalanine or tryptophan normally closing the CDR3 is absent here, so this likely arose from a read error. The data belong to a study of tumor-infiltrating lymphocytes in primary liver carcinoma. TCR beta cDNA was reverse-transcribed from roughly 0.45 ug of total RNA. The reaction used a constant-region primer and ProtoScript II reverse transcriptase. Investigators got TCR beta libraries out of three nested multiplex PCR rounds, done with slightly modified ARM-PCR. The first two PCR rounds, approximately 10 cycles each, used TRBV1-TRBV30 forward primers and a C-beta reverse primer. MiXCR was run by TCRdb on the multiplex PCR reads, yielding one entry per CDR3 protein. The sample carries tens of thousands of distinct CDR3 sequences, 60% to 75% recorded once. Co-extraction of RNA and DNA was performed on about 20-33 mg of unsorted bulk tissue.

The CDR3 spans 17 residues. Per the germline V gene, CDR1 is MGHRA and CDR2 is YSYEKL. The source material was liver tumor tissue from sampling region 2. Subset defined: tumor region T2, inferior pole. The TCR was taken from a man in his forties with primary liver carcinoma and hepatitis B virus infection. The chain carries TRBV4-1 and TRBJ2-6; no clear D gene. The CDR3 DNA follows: TGCGCCAGCAGCCAGCTACAAGAGGCTACTGGGACCAACGTCCTGACTTCC. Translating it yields CASSQLQEATGTNVLTS.